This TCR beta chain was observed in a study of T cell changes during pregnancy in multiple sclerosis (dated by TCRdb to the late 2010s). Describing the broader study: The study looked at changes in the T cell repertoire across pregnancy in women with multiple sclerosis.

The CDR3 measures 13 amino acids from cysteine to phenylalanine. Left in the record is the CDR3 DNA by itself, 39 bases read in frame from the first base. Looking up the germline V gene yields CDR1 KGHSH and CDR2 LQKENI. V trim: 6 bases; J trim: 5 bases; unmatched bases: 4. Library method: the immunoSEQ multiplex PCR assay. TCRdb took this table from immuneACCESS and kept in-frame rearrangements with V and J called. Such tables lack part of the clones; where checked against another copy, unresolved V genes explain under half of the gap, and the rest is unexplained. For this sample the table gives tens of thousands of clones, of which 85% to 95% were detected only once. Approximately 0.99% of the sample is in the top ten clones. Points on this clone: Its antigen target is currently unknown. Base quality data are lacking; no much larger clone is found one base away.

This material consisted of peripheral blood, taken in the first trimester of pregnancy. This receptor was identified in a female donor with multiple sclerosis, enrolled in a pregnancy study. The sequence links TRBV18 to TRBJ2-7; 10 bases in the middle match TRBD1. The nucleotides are TGTGCCAGCTCCCCGGGACAGGGGAACGAGCAGTACTTC. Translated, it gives CASSPGQGNEQYF.